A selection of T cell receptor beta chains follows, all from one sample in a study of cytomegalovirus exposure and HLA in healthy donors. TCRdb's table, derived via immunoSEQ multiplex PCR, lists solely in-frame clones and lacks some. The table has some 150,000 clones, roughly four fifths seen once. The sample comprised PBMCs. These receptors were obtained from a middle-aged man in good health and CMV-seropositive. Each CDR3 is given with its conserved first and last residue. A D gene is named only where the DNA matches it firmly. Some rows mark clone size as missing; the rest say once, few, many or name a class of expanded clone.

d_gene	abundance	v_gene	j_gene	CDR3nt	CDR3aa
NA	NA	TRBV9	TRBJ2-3	TGTGCCAGCAGCGTAGAAGGGGCGGCCAGCACAGATACGCAGTATTTT	CASSVEGAASTDTQYF
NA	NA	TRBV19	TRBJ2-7	TGTGCCAGTAGCCGTTCTAGATCTCCTATCTCCTACGAGCAGTACTTC	CASSRSRSPISYEQYF
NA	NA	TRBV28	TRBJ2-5	TGTGCCAGCAGTCTGGACATCTTTGGCCCAGAGACCCAGTACTTC	CASSLDIFGPETQYF
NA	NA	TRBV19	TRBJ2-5	TGTGCCAGTAGCGGACAGAGAGAGACCCAGTACTTC	CASSGQRETQYF
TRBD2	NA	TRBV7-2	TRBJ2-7	TGTGCCAGCAGCCCAGGACTAGCGGGAGAGCAGTACTTC	CASSPGLAGEQYF
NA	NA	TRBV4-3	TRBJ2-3	TGCGCCAGCAGCCAAGATCCCTATCTCGATACGCAGTATTTT	CASSQDPYLDTQYF
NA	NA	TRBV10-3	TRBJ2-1	TGTGCCATCAGTGAGGAGATTTACAATGAGCAGTTCTTC	CAISEEIYNEQFF
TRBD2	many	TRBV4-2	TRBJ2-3	TGTGCCAGCAGCCAAGAGCGGGGGGGCCCAGATACGCAGTATTTT	CASSQERGGPDTQYF
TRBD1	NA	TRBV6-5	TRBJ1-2	TGTGCCAGCAGCTGGGGACAGAACTATGGCTACACCTTC	CASSWGQNYGYTF
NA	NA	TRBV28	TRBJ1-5	TGTGCCAGCAGTTTTCGGGGGAGGAGCAATCAGCCCCAGCATTTT	CASSFRGRSNQPQHF
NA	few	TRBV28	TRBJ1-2	TGTGCCAGCAGTCGGTACTATGGCTACACCTTC	CASSRYYGYTF
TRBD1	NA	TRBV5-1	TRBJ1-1	TGCGCCAGCAGCTTGGGGGGACAGAGCTTGACCTTCGTGAACACTGAAGCTTTCTTT	CASSLGGQSLTFVNTEAFF
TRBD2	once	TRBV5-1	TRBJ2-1	TGCGCCAGCAGCTTTGGATTGCGGGGGGGCGAATCGGGGTACAATGAGCAGTTCTTC	CASSFGLRGGESGYNEQFF
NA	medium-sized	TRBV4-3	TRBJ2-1	TGCGCCAGCAGCCAAGACTTACAGCCGAGAAATGAGCAGTTCTTC	CASSQDLQPRNEQFF
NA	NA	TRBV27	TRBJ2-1	TGTGCCAGCAGTCCACCCCGCTGGCTAGCGAATGAGCAGTTCTTC	CASSPPRWLANEQFF
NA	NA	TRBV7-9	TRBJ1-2	TGTGCCAGCAGCTTAGCGGGAGGCGGTGTCTATGGCTACACCTTC	CASSLAGGGVYGYTF
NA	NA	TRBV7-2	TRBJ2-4	TGTGCCAGCAGCTTAAGTTGGGGGCTGGGAAACATTCAGTACTTC	CASSLSWGLGNIQYF
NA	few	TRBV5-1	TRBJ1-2	TGCGCCAGCAGCCCTTCGGGGTCCCGTAACTATGGCTACACCTTC	CASSPSGSRNYGYTF
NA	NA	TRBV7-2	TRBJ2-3	TGTGCCAGCAGCGCCGGGACTTACACAGATACGCAGTATTTT	CASSAGTYTDTQYF
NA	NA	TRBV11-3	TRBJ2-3	TGTGCCAGCAGCTCCGGGGGGCTAAGCACAGATACGCAGTATTTT	CASSSGGLSTDTQYF
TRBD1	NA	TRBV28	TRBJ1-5	TGTGCCAGCAGTTTCTCCCGGACAGGGGGCAATCAGCCCCAGCATTTT	CASSFSRTGGNQPQHF
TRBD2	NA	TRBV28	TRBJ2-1	TGTGCCAGCCAGCGGGGGGCAAACAATGAGCAGTTCTTC	CASQRGANNEQFF
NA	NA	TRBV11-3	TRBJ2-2	TGTGCCAGCAGCTTAGGACTGACAGACAACACCGGGGAGCTGTTTTTT	CASSLGLTDNTGELFF
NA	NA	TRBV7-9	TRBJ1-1	TGTGCCAGCAGCTTAGCAGGGGATGAAGCTTTCTTT	CASSLAGDEAFF
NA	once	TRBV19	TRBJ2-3	TGTGCCAGTAGTATTACTCAAGATACGCAGTATTTT	CASSITQDTQYF
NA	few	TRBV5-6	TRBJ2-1	TGTGCCAGCAGCCGATGGGGCCTAAGTCGCTACAATGAGCAGTTCTTC	CASSRWGLSRYNEQFF
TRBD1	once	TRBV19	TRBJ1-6	TGTGCCAGTAATAATGATCCGGGACAGACGAACCCCCTCCACTTT	CASNNDPGQTNPLHF
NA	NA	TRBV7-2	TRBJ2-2	TGTGCCAGCAGCCCCTTTGGAGGGGACCGGGGGGGGGAGCTGTTTTTT	CASSPFGGDRGGELFF
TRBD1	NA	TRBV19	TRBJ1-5	TGTGCCAGTAGCAGGTCCGGGACAGATTTTCGCCAGCCCCAGCATTTT	CASSRSGTDFRQPQHF
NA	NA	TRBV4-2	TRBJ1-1	TGTGCCAGCAGCCAAGATAGGGGTGGGAACACTGAAGCTTTCTTT	CASSQDRGGNTEAFF
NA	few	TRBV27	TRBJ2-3	TGTGCCAGCAGTTTATTCCTAGCCGGCACAGATACGCAGTATTTT	CASSLFLAGTDTQYF
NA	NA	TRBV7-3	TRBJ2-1	TGTGCCAGCAGCTTAATCGGGAGTACGTACAATGAGCAGTTCTTC	CASSLIGSTYNEQFF
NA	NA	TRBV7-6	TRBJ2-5	TGTGCCAGCAGCTTAGGACTAGTCCCGGAGACCCAGTACTTC	CASSLGLVPETQYF
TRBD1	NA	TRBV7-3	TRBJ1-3	TGTGCCAGCAGCCCTGGACAGGGTAGTTCTGGAAACACCATATATTTT	CASSPGQGSSGNTIYF
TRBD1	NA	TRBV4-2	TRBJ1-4	TGTGCCAGCAGCCAAGGTCGATCTGTTGGACAGGGAGATGAAAAACTGTTTTTT	CASSQGRSVGQGDEKLFF
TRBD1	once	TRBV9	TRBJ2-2	TGTGCCAGCAGCGAGAAGACAGGGTACGGCGGGGAGCTGTTTTTT	CASSEKTGYGGELFF
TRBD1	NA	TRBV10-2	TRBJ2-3	TGCGCCAGCAGTGGGACAAGGGGGCCCACAGATACGCAGTATTTT	CASSGTRGPTDTQYF
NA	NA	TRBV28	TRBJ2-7	TGTGCCAGCAGGGACAACTCCTACGAGCAGTACTTC	CASRDNSYEQYF
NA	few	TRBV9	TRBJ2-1	TGTGCCAGCAGCGTATTGGCGGATGAGCAGTTCTTC	CASSVLADEQFF
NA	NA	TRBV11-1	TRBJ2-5	TGTGCCAGCAGCGTCGGGGTGAGTTACCATCAAGAGACCCAGTACTTC	CASSVGVSYHQETQYF
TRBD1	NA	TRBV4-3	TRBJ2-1	TGCGCCAGCAGCCAAAGGACAGGGGATGAGCAGTTCTTC	CASSQRTGDEQFF
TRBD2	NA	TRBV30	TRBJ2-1	TGTGCCGCTACCGGGACTAGCGGGAGGCATTACTCCTACAATGAGCAGTTCTTC	CAATGTSGRHYSYNEQFF
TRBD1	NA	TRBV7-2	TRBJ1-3	TGTGCCAGCAGCCGGACAGGGGGAGGAAGCACCATATATTTT	CASSRTGGGSTIYF
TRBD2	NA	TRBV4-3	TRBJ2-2	TGCGCCAGCAGCCAAGGCTTAACCCTTTTTGCGGGGGGAGGAACCGGGGAGCTGTTTTTT	CASSQGLTLFAGGGTGELFF
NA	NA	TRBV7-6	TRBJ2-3	TGTGCCAGCCGAGGGGATACGCAGTATTTT	CASRGDTQYF
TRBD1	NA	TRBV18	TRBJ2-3	TGTGCCAGCTCACCACAGGGACAGGCGAGGGATACGCAGTATTTT	CASSPQGQARDTQYF
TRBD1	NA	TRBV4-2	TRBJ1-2	TGTGCCAGCAGCCAAGGAACAGGGGAGGACTATGGCTACACCTTC	CASSQGTGEDYGYTF